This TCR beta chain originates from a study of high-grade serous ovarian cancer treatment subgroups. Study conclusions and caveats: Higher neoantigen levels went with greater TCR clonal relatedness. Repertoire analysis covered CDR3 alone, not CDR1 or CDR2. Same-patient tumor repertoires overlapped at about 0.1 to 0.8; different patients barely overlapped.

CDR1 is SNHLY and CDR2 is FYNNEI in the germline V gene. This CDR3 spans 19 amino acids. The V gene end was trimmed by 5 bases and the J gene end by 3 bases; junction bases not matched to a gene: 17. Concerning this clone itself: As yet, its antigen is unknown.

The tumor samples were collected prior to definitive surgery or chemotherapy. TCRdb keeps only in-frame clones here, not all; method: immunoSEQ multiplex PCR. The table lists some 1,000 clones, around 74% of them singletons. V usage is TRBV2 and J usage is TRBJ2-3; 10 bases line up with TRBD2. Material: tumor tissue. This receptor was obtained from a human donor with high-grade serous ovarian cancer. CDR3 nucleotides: TGTGCCAGCAGTTGGGGGCCAGGAGCGGGGGGGCCGGGTACAGATACGCAGTATTTT. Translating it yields CASSWGPGAGGPGTDTQYF.